A selection of T cell receptor beta chains follows, all from one sample in a study of cytomegalovirus exposure and HLA in healthy donors. The protocol was immunoSEQ multiplex PCR, while the TCRdb copy is restricted to in-frame clones and leaves out a portion. The sample holds about 140,000 clones, roughly 77% seen once. What was sequenced was PBMCs. The source of these receptors is a woman aged 25 to 39 in good health and CMV-seronegative. The CDR3 runs from the conserved cysteine through the conserved F or W. A D gene is named only where the DNA matches it firmly. Some rows mark clone size as missing; the rest say once, few, many or name a class of expanded clone.

cdr3_length: 13
clone_size: -
v_call: TRBV2
d_call: TRBD1
j_call: TRBJ1-4
cdr3_aa: CASQGATNEKLFF
cdr3_nt: TGTGCCAGCCAGGGGGCCACTAATGAAAAACTGTTTTTT

cdr3_length: 15
clone_size: -
v_call: TRBV7-2
d_call: TRBD2
j_call: TRBJ2-3
cdr3_aa: CASSSPAGGPNTQYF
cdr3_nt: TGTGCCAGCAGTTCTCCTGCGGGGGGGCCTAATACGCAGTATTTT

cdr3_length: 15
clone_size: -
v_call: TRBV28
d_call: TRBD1
j_call: TRBJ1-5
cdr3_aa: CASRPTGAGNQPQHF
cdr3_nt: TGTGCCAGCAGGCCAACAGGGGCTGGCAATCAGCCCCAGCATTTT

cdr3_length: 15
clone_size: few
v_call: TRBV7-2
d_call: -
j_call: TRBJ2-2
cdr3_aa: CASSRGGPNTGELFF
cdr3_nt: TGTGCCAGCAGCCGAGGGGGACCCAACACCGGGGAGCTGTTTTTT

cdr3_length: 15
clone_size: few
v_call: TRBV11-2
d_call: TRBD2
j_call: TRBJ2-1
cdr3_aa: CASSPGLAPYNEQFF
cdr3_nt: TGTGCCAGCAGCCCCGGACTAGCTCCCTACAATGAGCAGTTCTTC

cdr3_length: 15
clone_size: -
v_call: TRBV30
d_call: TRBD1
j_call: TRBJ1-1
cdr3_aa: CAWSKGQGMGTEAFF
cdr3_nt: TGTGCCTGGAGCAAAGGACAGGGGATGGGCACTGAAGCCTTCTTT

cdr3_length: 11
clone_size: -
v_call: TRBV5-4
d_call: -
j_call: TRBJ2-3
cdr3_aa: CASTSTDTQYF
cdr3_nt: TGTGCCAGCACGAGCACAGATACGCAGTATTTT

cdr3_length: 14
clone_size: once
v_call: TRBV5-1
d_call: TRBD1
j_call: TRBJ1-2
cdr3_aa: CASSLGTAGWGYTF
cdr3_nt: TGCGCCAGCAGCTTAGGGACAGCTGGTTGGGGCTACACCTTC

cdr3_length: 14
clone_size: -
v_call: TRBV6-5
d_call: TRBD1
j_call: TRBJ2-2
cdr3_aa: CASSSTGGTGELFF
cdr3_nt: TGTGCCAGCAGCTCCACAGGGGGCACCGGGGAGCTGTTTTTT

cdr3_length: 15
clone_size: -
v_call: TRBV25-1
d_call: -
j_call: TRBJ1-6
cdr3_aa: CASSEFRGQHSPLHF
cdr3_nt: TGTGCCAGCAGTGAATTTAGGGGCCAACATTCACCCCTCCACTTT

cdr3_length: 14
clone_size: -
v_call: TRBV19
d_call: TRBD2
j_call: TRBJ2-3
cdr3_aa: CVSSRGGNTDTQYF
cdr3_nt: TGTGTCAGTAGTCGGGGGGGCAACACAGATACGCAGTATTTT

cdr3_length: 18
clone_size: -
v_call: TRBV7-6
d_call: TRBD2
j_call: TRBJ2-1
cdr3_aa: CASSLERLAGIRRNEQFF
cdr3_nt: TGTGCCAGCAGCTTAGAGCGACTAGCGGGGATAAGGCGGAATGAGCAGTTCTTC

cdr3_length: 16
clone_size: medium-sized
v_call: TRBV25-1
d_call: TRBD2
j_call: TRBJ2-1
cdr3_aa: CASSGMTSGGGNEQFF
cdr3_nt: TGTGCCAGCAGTGGTATGACTAGCGGAGGGGGGAATGAGCAGTTCTTC

cdr3_length: 15
clone_size: -
v_call: TRBV5-4
d_call: TRBD1
j_call: TRBJ1-1
cdr3_aa: CASSIGQGAAVEAFF
cdr3_nt: TGTGCCAGCAGCATAGGACAGGGGGCTGCAGTTGAAGCTTTCTTT

cdr3_length: 14
clone_size: -
v_call: TRBV5-4
d_call: -
j_call: TRBJ1-2
cdr3_aa: CASREGAVNYGYTF
cdr3_nt: TGTGCCAGCAGGGAGGGCGCAGTTAACTATGGCTACACCTTC

cdr3_length: 16
clone_size: few
v_call: TRBV28
d_call: -
j_call: TRBJ1-5
cdr3_aa: CASINARGGINQPQHF
cdr3_nt: TGTGCCAGCATCAACGCTCGGGGGGGGATCAATCAGCCCCAGCATTTT

cdr3_length: 15
clone_size: -
v_call: TRBV18
d_call: -
j_call: TRBJ2-7
cdr3_aa: CASSQFQGEAYEQYF
cdr3_nt: TGTGCCAGCTCACAGTTTCAGGGTGAGGCCTACGAGCAGTACTTC

cdr3_length: 15
clone_size: -
v_call: TRBV28
d_call: -
j_call: TRBJ1-5
cdr3_aa: CASSLDSGYYQPQHF
cdr3_nt: TGTGCCAGCAGTTTAGACTCCGGGTACTATCAGCCCCAGCATTTT

cdr3_length: 14
clone_size: -
v_call: TRBV5-1
d_call: -
j_call: TRBJ1-6
cdr3_aa: CASSLSQNNSPLHF
cdr3_nt: TGCGCCAGCAGCTTGAGTCAGAATAATTCACCCCTCCACTTT

cdr3_length: 14
clone_size: once
v_call: TRBV9
d_call: TRBD2
j_call: TRBJ2-7
cdr3_aa: CASSSRAGAGEQYF
cdr3_nt: TGTGCCAGCAGCTCCCGAGCGGGAGCGGGCGAGCAGTACTTC

cdr3_length: 14
clone_size: -
v_call: TRBV2
d_call: -
j_call: TRBJ2-2
cdr3_aa: CATSTDVVAGELFF
cdr3_nt: TGTGCCACTTCGACAGACGTAGTCGCCGGGGAGCTGTTTTTT

cdr3_length: 14
clone_size: once
v_call: TRBV7-2
d_call: TRBD1
j_call: TRBJ1-4
cdr3_aa: CASSERQGREKLFF
cdr3_nt: TGTGCCAGCAGCGAGCGACAGGGTCGTGAAAAACTGTTTTTT

cdr3_length: 11
clone_size: -
v_call: TRBV20-1
d_call: -
j_call: TRBJ2-1
cdr3_aa: CSAKQEPEQFF
cdr3_nt: TGCAGTGCTAAACAAGAACCTGAGCAGTTCTTC

cdr3_length: 13
clone_size: -
v_call: TRBV7-9
d_call: TRBD1
j_call: TRBJ1-2
cdr3_aa: CSSSLATGDGYTF
cdr3_nt: TGTTCCAGCAGCTTAGCGACAGGGGATGGCTACACCTTC

cdr3_length: 17
clone_size: -
v_call: TRBV7-9
d_call: -
j_call: TRBJ1-1
cdr3_aa: CASSSSRGTMGNTEAFF
cdr3_nt: TGTGCCAGCAGCTCTTCCCGGGGGACGATGGGGAACACTGAAGCTTTCTTT

cdr3_length: 14
clone_size: once
v_call: TRBV28
d_call: -
j_call: TRBJ1-4
cdr3_aa: CASSFGGTNEKLFF
cdr3_nt: TGTGCCAGCAGTTTCGGCGGGACTAATGAAAAACTGTTTTTT

cdr3_length: 15
clone_size: -
v_call: TRBV6-5
d_call: -
j_call: TRBJ1-5
cdr3_aa: CASSYAASSNQPQHF
cdr3_nt: TGTGCCAGCAGTTACGCAGCGTCTAGCAATCAGCCCCAGCATTTT